Listed here are 30 T cell receptor beta chains from one sample, sequenced in a study of radiotherapy plus CTLA-4 blockade in lung cancer (dated by TCRdb to about 2018). Libraries were prepared through the immunoSEQ multiplex PCR assay. TCRdb carries this immuneACCESS record with in-frame sequences only. Its versions omit some clonotypes, under half of them owing to an unresolved V gene in the studies checked, with the rest unexplained. The sample includes 40,000 to 60,000 clones, with around 88% observed a single time. Less than 20% of the sample lies in the top ten. The sequences come from peripheral blood, collected from a patient treated with radiotherapy plus ipilimumab. These receptors were obtained from a human donor with non-small cell lung cancer that progressed on radiotherapy plus ipilimumab. Some clones in this sample may be carry-over from other donors' samples.

There are a few counts of this clone. A read error may produce the germline difference seen at one junction end. V and J are TRBV7-9 and TRBJ1-2; perhaps TRBD1 as D (6 bases). There are 16 residues in the CDR3. The germline gives CDR1 SEHNR, CDR2 FQNEAQ (reference sequence). The DNA for the CDR3 is TGCGCCAGCAGCCAAGAAGGGGGATATACTAACTATGGCTACACCTTC. This sequence encodes CASSQEGGYTNYGYTF.

The V and J genes are TRBV7-2 and TRBJ2-5, with TRBD2 as a possible D gene (5 bases). This CDR3 region has 16 residues. V was cut by 0 bases and J by 0 bases, with 11 bases left in between. Germline V gives CDR1 SGHTA, CDR2 FQGNSA. CDR3 bases: TGTGCCAGCAGCTTAGCGCACGGCGGGTACCAAGAGACCCAGTACTTC. Translated: CASSLAHGGYQETQYF.

This rearrangement joins TRBV15 to TRBJ1-2, with no clear D. CDR1 and CDR2 from the germline V gene are LNHNV and YYDKDF (reference sequence). V was clipped by 5 bases and J by 8 bases, with 12 bases between them. The CDR3 contains 12 residues. The CDR3 DNA reads TGTGCCACCAGCGACTTGGTGTTAGGCTACACCTTC. Residues: CATSDLVLGYTF.

The chain links TRBV9 to TRBJ2-3, with TRBD2 matching 10 bases. With 1 base clipped from V and 2 bases from J, the junction kept 1 base outside the gene matches. This CDR3 has 15 amino acids. CDR1 is SGDLS, CDR2 YYNGEE, per germline. The CDR3 spells CASSVLAGATDTQYF. DNA for the CDR3: TGTGCCAGCAGCGTACTAGCGGGGGCCACAGATACGCAGTATTTT.

This clone has a single count. The V and J genes are TRBV7-3 and TRBJ1-6; maybe TRBD1 (5 bases). This CDR3 is built from 14 residues. Germline V gene lookup returns CDR1 SGHTA and CDR2 FQGTGA. Trimming took off 2 bases at V and 9 bases at J, with 11 bases between the two ends. CDR3 sequence: CASSLLAGRSPLHF. CDR3 nucleotide sequence: TGTGCCAGCAGCTTACTGGCAGGGCGTTCACCCCTCCACTTT. Supplemented by reference TRBV7-3 and TRBJ1-6, the full variable domain reads GAGVSQTPSNKVTEKGKYVELRCDPISGHTALYWYRQSLGQGPEFLIYFQGTGAADDSGLPNDRFFAVRPEGSVSTLKIQRTERGDSAVYLCASSLLAGRSPLHFGNGTRLTVT.

The genes are TRBV19 and TRBJ2-7, with a possible D match to TRBD2 (5 bases). V was clipped by 5 bases and J by 2 bases, with 10 bases between them. Germline CDR1 reads LNHDA; CDR2 reads SQIVND (reference sequence). The CDR3 has 13 amino acids. Here the CDR3 reads CASSAKGAYEQYF. The DNA of the CDR3 is TGTGCCAGTAGTGCTAAGGGAGCCTACGAGCAGTACTTC. Complete variable domain (other parts from reference TRBV19 and TRBJ2-7): DGGITQSPKYLFRKEGQNVTLSCEQNLNHDAMYWYRQDPGQGLRLIYYSQIVNDFQKGDIAEGYSVSREKKESFPLTVTSAQKNPTAFYLCASSAKGAYEQYFGPGTRLTVT.

The CDR3: CATSRGASGRVDEQFF. The CDR3, as DNA: TGTGCCACCAGCAGAGGGGCTAGCGGGAGGGTGGATGAGCAGTTCTTC. The chain uses TRBV15 and TRBJ2-1; 12 nucleotides line up with TRBD2. This CDR3 is built from 16 residues. Looked up from germline, CDR1 is LNHNV and CDR2 is YYDKDF (reference sequence). The trim removed 1 base at V and 8 bases at J, leaving 6 bases unmatched. Using reference TRBV15 and TRBJ2-1 for the parts outside the CDR3, the full variable domain is DAMVIQNPRYQVTQFGKPVTLSCSQTLNHNVMYWYQQKSSQAPKLLFHYYDKDFNNEADTPDNFQSRRPNTSFCFLDIRSPGLGDTAMYLCATSRGASGRVDEQFFGPGTRLTVL.

The V gene is TRBV7-2, the J gene TRBJ2-2; D might be TRBD1 (5 bases). The germline CDR1 and CDR2 sequences are SGHTA and FQGNSA. V shed 0 bases and J shed 4 bases, with 6 bases lying between them. The CDR3 sequence is 14 residues long. The CDR3 loop is CASSLAGPTGELFF. CDR3 nucleotide sequence: TGTGCCAGCAGCTTAGCGGGGCCCACCGGGGAGCTGTTTTTT.

J is TRBJ1-1 and V is TRBV5-6; D gene uncertain. Deletions cut 4 bases from V and 3 bases from J, with 7 bases between. This CDR3 has 12 residues. CDR1 SGHDT and CDR2 YYEEEE come from the germline V gene. As DNA, the CDR3 is TGTGCCAGCAGCGTCCGGGACACTGAAGCTTTCTTT. Encoded protein: CASSVRDTEAFF.

As to this clone: This same CDR3 is encoded by further DNA sequences in the sample. The CDR3 protein is CASTLGASYNSPLHF. The DNA for the CDR3 is TGTGCCAGCACCCTTGGGGCCTCCTATAATTCACCCCTCCACTTT. V and J are TRBV6-1 and TRBJ1-6, with D possibly TRBD1 on 5 matching bases. Germline V gives CDR1 MNHNS, CDR2 SASEGT. This CDR3 has 15 amino acids. The V end lost 7 bases, the J end lost 0 bases, and 10 bases lay between the germline ends.

This chain joins TRBV5-4 and TRBJ2-1, with TRBD1 identical over 11 bases. CDR3 size: 16 residues. In germline, CDR1 is SGHNT, CDR2 YYREEE (reference sequence). Trimming took 4 bases from V and 4 from J; bases not matched to a gene: 7. The CDR3 protein is CASSPMDRGRYNEQFF. The CDR3, as DNA: TGTGCCAGCAGCCCGATGGACAGGGGGCGATACAATGAGCAGTTCTTC. Together with reference TRBV5-4 and TRBJ2-1, the CDR3 gives the full variable domain: ETGVTQSPTHLIKTRGQQVTLRCSSQSGHNTVSWYQQALGQGPQFIFQYYREEENGRGNFPPRFSGLQFPNYSSELNVNALELDDSALYLCASSPMDRGRYNEQFFGPGTRLTVL.

This clone has only one observation. The V call is TRBV9, the J call TRBJ2-7; the match to TRBD1 covers 8 bases. This CDR3 comprises 14 residues. Unmatched junction bases numbered 5, after V lost 3 bases and J lost 3 bases. The germline gives CDR1 SGDLS, CDR2 YYNGEE. In DNA, the CDR3 is TGTGCCAGCAGCGCCCCAGGGGGCGACTACGAGCAGTACTTC. This translates into CASSAPGGDYEQYF.

This clone occurred once. The chain couples TRBV7-9 to TRBJ2-3; no definite D call. Trimming took off 1 base at V and 0 bases at J, with 11 bases between the two ends. Germline V lookup: CDR1 SEHNR, CDR2 FQNEAQ (reference sequence). The CDR3 is 16 residues long. The CDR3, as DNA: TGTGCCAGCAGCTTAGAAGCTCTGTCTAGCACAGATACGCAGTATTTT. This encodes CASSLEALSSTDTQYF.

J is TRBJ2-7 and V is TRBV30; 10 nucleotides agree with TRBD1. Per the germline V gene, CDR1 is GTSNPN and CDR2 is SVGIG (reference sequence). J gave up 3 bases and V 2 bases, and 1 base lay outside the gene matches. The CDR3 length is 13 residues. The CDR3: CAWSRTGGYEQYF. The DNA for the CDR3 is TGTGCCTGGAGTCGGACAGGGGGCTACGAGCAGTACTTC.

The chain uses TRBV29-1 and TRBJ2-2, with D possibly TRBD1 on 6 matching bases. The CDR3 covers 15 residues. Trimming cost V 6 bases and J 4 bases, with 18 bases left between them. CDR1 is SQVTM, CDR2 ANQGSEA, per germline. The CDR3 DNA is TGCAGCGTCCGCCTGGGGGCGTCGGGCACCGGGGAGCTGTTTTTT. Its translation is CSVRLGASGTGELFF.

The genes are TRBV10-3 and TRBJ1-5; D call uncertain. V lost 0 bases and J 5 bases, leaving 8 bases between the germline ends. Germline-derived CDR1 and CDR2 are ENHRY and SYGVKD. The CDR3 spans 14 residues. The CDR3 DNA follows: TGTGCCATCAGTGAGTCCCGAGAATATCAGCCCCAGCATTTT. Translating gives CAISESREYQPQHF.

The V call is TRBV5-1, the J call TRBJ2-3, with D unresolved. Between the trimmed V and J ends, which lost 0 bases and 0 bases, there was a span of 11 bases. The CDR3 has 16 residues. Germline CDR1 is SGHRS and CDR2 is YFSETQ. The CDR3 region is CASSLGSSHSTDTQYF. The CDR3 coding sequence is TGCGCCAGCAGCTTGGGCTCGAGTCATAGCACAGATACGCAGTATTTT.

This chain uses TRBV15 with TRBJ2-3; TRBD2 matches at 10 bases. This CDR3 spans 16 amino acids. Germline lookup yields CDR1 LNHNV and CDR2 YYDKDF (reference sequence). With V trimmed by 4 bases and J by 1 base, 5 bases remained unmatched. The CDR3 bases are TGTGCCACCAGCACAGGAACTAGCGGGGGCACAGATACGCAGTATTTT. As protein: CATSTGTSGGTDTQYF.

The chain carries TRBV6-1 and TRBJ1-3; D might be TRBD1 (5 bases). The CDR3 totals 13 residues. V was pared by 6 bases and J by 7 bases, with 13 bases between. CDR1 is MNHNS, CDR2 SASEGT, per germline. CDR3 in amino acids: CASRESGGNTIYF. CDR3 DNA sequence: TGTGCCAGCAGGGAGTCCGGGGGTAACACCATATATTTT.

In DNA form, the CDR3 reads TGTGCCAGCAGCCAGTGGGGGGGTCCTACCTACGAGCAGTACTTC. Protein: CASSQWGGPTYEQYF. The chain has TRBV5-8 and TRBJ2-7, with 7 bases identical to TRBD2. Looked up from germline, CDR1 is SGHTS and CDR2 is YDEGEE. This CDR3 region has 15 residues. V dropped 4 bases and J dropped 2; count of bases not matched to a gene: 9.

The chain combines TRBV10-3 with TRBJ1-4; TRBD1 aligns across 7 bases. V lost 4 bases, J lost 6 bases, and 5 bases stayed unmatched. In germline, CDR1 is ENHRY, CDR2 SYGVKD. The CDR3 has 14 residues. The CDR3 coding sequence is TGTGCCATCAGTGTCTCAGGGGGTGATGAAAAACTGTTTTTT. Amino acid sequence: CAISVSGGDEKLFF.

The V call is TRBV15, the J call TRBJ1-2; 7 positions agree with TRBD1. The V gene end was trimmed by 9 bases and the J gene end by 1 base; junction bases not matched to a gene: 14. The CDR3 has 16 amino acids. Germline CDR1 LNHNV, CDR2 YYDKDF (reference sequence). The CDR3, as DNA: TGTGCCACACGATTGACAGGGAACCCTTTTAACTATGGCTACACCTTC. Protein sequence: CATRLTGNPFNYGYTF.

V gene TRBV19 combines with J gene TRBJ2-7; 10 nucleotides match TRBD2. The germline CDR1 and CDR2 sequences are LNHDA and SQIVND (reference sequence). CDR3 length equals 15 residues. V trimming: 7 bases; J trimming: 4 bases; junction bases outside the gene matches: 10. The CDR3 DNA reads TGTGCCAGTATGCGTGGGGCTAGCGGGAGTTACGAGCAGTACTTC. Its translation is CASMRGASGSYEQYF.

V gene TRBV6-1 combines with J gene TRBJ1-5; TRBD1 might be the D (6 bases). This CDR3 spans 15 amino acids. Germline loops: CDR1 MNHNS, CDR2 SASEGT. The V end was cut by 7 bases, the J end by 7 bases, with 20 bases between. The CDR3 loop reads CASIPPGTLTQPQHF. In nucleotides, the CDR3 is TGTGCCAGCATCCCACCCGGGACACTAACCCAGCCCCAGCATTTT.

This chain uses TRBV4-2 with TRBJ2-2, with D unresolved. Germline assignment: CDR1 LGHNA and CDR2 YNFKEQ. The CDR3 is 12 amino acids. Trimming removed 0 bases at V and 7 bases at J, with 3 bases between. CDR3 region: CASSQDIGELFF. The CDR3 DNA reads as TGTGCCAGCAGCCAAGATATCGGGGAGCTGTTTTTT.

This chain connects TRBV5-6 to TRBJ1-2; 7 positions agree with TRBD1. Germline lookup yields CDR1 SGHDT and CDR2 YYEEEE. Trimming at V came to 3 bases and at J to 10 bases, leaving 6 bases not matched to a gene. There are 12 residues in the CDR3. The CDR3 DNA is TGTGCCAGCAGCTGGGGGACAGACGCCTACACCTTC. Amino acids: CASSWGTDAYTF.

This chain links TRBV2 with TRBJ2-7; 8 positions match TRBD1. Germline V gives CDR1 SNHLY, CDR2 FYNNEI. J lost 4 bases, V lost 6 bases, and 11 bases had no gene match. The CDR3 length is 15 residues. The CDR3 nucleotides read TGTGCCAGCAGCTCGGCGGACAGGGCGGCTTACGAGCAGTACTTC. Amino acid sequence: CASSSADRAAYEQYF.

This clone was seen just once. The chain couples TRBV7-8 to TRBJ2-7; no clear D. Trimming stripped 5 bases from V and 3 bases from J, with 8 bases between. Germline V gene lookup returns CDR1 SGHVS and CDR2 FQNEAQ. This CDR3 has 12 amino acids. The CDR3 DNA is TGTGCCAGCAGCCACGATAGCTACGAGCAGTACTTC. It translates to CASSHDSYEQYF.

This clone was observed a few times. The chain couples TRBV11-2 to TRBJ2-1; 10 nucleotides align to TRBD2. The germline CDR1 and CDR2 sequences are SGHAT and FQNNGV. V lost 4 bases, J lost 10 bases, and 4 bases stayed unmatched. The CDR3 extends over 13 amino acids. Here the CDR3 DNA reads TGTGCCAGCAGCTGGACTAGCGGTCCAGAGCAGTTCTTC. Protein: CASSWTSGPEQFF.

The chain carries TRBV27 and TRBJ2-1, with TRBD2 matching over 9 bases. The CDR3 loop spans 17 amino acids. Germline assignment: CDR1 MNHEY and CDR2 SMNVEV (reference sequence). J gave up 9 bases and V 4 bases, and 16 bases lay outside the gene matches. The CDR3 coding sequence is TGTGCCAGCAGTTCGGGCCCTTTGCGGGGGGGCCGCGCTGAGCAGTTCTTC. This sequence encodes CASSSGPLRGGRAEQFF.